The 12 T cell receptor beta chains below were found in one sample sequenced in a study of blood T cell repertoires in COVID-19. The table came from immunoSEQ multiplex PCR; TCRdb's copy has only in-frame clones and leaves some out. The table shows around 260,000 clones, with about 86% occurring only once. The material sequenced was peripheral blood. The receptors stem from a person aged 65-85 years with COVID-19, enrolled during active disease.

This clone was seen only once. The chain is built from TRBV2 and TRBJ1-4, with D tentatively TRBD1 (5 bases). V was shortened by 4 bases and J by 7 bases, with 7 bases between the two germline ends. This CDR3 region has 12 residues. Germline V gene lookup returns CDR1 SNHLY and CDR2 FYNNEI. CDR3 DNA: TGTGCCAGCAGTGGAGACAGTGAAAAACTGTTTTTT. This translates into CASSGDSEKLFF.

This clone was detected only a few times. This rearrangement joins TRBV2 to TRBJ2-7; 7 bases agree with TRBD1. J lost 3 bases, V lost 4 bases, and 6 bases had no gene match. The CDR3 consists of 14 residues. CDR1 is SNHLY and CDR2 is FYNNEI in the germline V gene. CDR3 coding DNA: TGTGCCAGCAGTGTTTCGAGGGGGCTCTACGAGCAGTACTTC. Encoded protein: CASSVSRGLYEQYF.

The rearrangement links TRBV30 to TRBJ1-5, with D hard to call. Trimming took 2 bases from V and 4 from J, leaving 12 bases between them. Germline V gives CDR1 GTSNPN, CDR2 SVGIG (reference sequence). The CDR3 covers 14 residues. CDR3 coding DNA: TGTGCCTGGAGTCTGAAACAGAAGAATCAGCCCCAGCATTTT. Protein: CAWSLKQKNQPQHF.

This chain links TRBV7-2 with TRBJ2-2, with D tentatively TRBD2 (5 bases). Trimming cost V 5 bases and J 1 base, with 11 bases left between them. This CDR3 has 15 residues. Germline values: CDR1 SGHTA, CDR2 FQGNSA. The CDR3 is CASSLNAGNTGELFF. CDR3 DNA sequence: TGTGCCAGCAGCCTTAACGCGGGGAACACCGGGGAGCTGTTTTTT.

V usage is TRBV5-5 and J usage is TRBJ2-1; 7 positions agree with TRBD1. V shed 4 bases and J 3 bases; nucleotides not matched to a gene: 7. CDR3 length: 15 residues. Germline V gives CDR1 SGHKS, CDR2 YYEKEE (reference sequence). The chain's CDR3 is CASSQTGAVYNEQFF. CDR3 bases: TGTGCCAGCAGCCAAACAGGGGCAGTCTACAATGAGCAGTTCTTC. Combining the CDR3 with reference TRBV5-5 and TRBJ2-1 gives the whole variable domain DAGVTQSPTHLIKTRGQQVTLRCSPISGHKSVSWYQQVLGQGPQFIFQYYEKEERGRGNFPDRFSARQFPNYSSELNVNALLLGDSALYLCASSQTGAVYNEQFFGPGTRLTVL.

The chain is built from TRBV10-3 and TRBJ1-4; tentatively, D is TRBD1 (6 bases). CDR3 length: 15 amino acids. V was pared by 4 bases and J by 0 bases, with 9 bases between. Germline loops: CDR1 ENHRY, CDR2 SYGVKD. Written as DNA, the CDR3 is TGTGCCATCAGTGCAGCAGGGGCAACTAATGAAAAACTGTTTTTT. Encoded protein: CAISAAGATNEKLFF.

The chain recombines TRBV9 with TRBJ2-1; D might be TRBD2 (5 bases). V lost 4 bases and J lost 0, with 14 bases in between. The germline V gene has CDR1 SGDLS and CDR2 YYNGEE. The CDR3 spans 16 residues. The CDR3: CASSIAGLSSYNEQFF. The CDR3 DNA reads as TGTGCCAGCAGCATCGCCGGACTCAGCTCCTACAATGAGCAGTTCTTC.

This chain links TRBV4-3 with TRBJ2-3, with 9 bases matching TRBD1. V was clipped by 2 bases and J by 3 bases; unmatched bases: 3. This CDR3 has 15 residues. CDR1 LGHNA and CDR2 YSLEER come from the germline V gene. CDR3 nucleotide sequence: TGCGCCAGCAGCCAACAGACAGGGGGGACAGATACGCAGTATTTT. Translated, it gives CASSQQTGGTDTQYF.

V and J are TRBV6-4 and TRBJ1-6; TRBD1 is a possible D gene (6 bases). The germline gives CDR1 MRHNA, CDR2 SNTAGT. V was trimmed by 3 bases and J by 6 bases, leaving 12 bases between them. There are 15 residues in the CDR3. In nucleotides, the CDR3 is TGTGCCAGCAGTGAACAGGGTTCCCCTAATTCACCCCTCCACTTT. Translation: CASSEQGSPNSPLHF.

The rearrangement uses TRBV6-5 and TRBJ2-5, with D possibly being TRBD1 (7 bases). The CDR3 spans 15 residues. The V gene lost 8 bases and the J gene lost 2 bases, with 18 bases spanning the gap. CDR1 is MNHEY, CDR2 SVGAGI, per germline. CDR3 nucleotide sequence: TGTGCCAGCTCCCCCAGGGGGGCAGGGCAAGAGACCCAGTACTTC. It is translated as CASSPRGAGQETQYF.

The V gene is TRBV7-2, the J gene TRBJ2-1; D is undetermined. Trimming shortened V by 7 bases and J by 8 bases, and 9 bases separated the two germline ends. The CDR3 runs to 11 residues. The V gene's germline CDR1 is SGHTA and CDR2 FQGNSA. CDR3 nucleotides: TGTGCCAGCACCCCGAGAGATGAGCAGTTCTTC. It is translated as CASTPRDEQFF.

CDR3 DNA sequence: TGTGCCAGCAGTTACAAGTTCGGCGGCGCTACCTACGAGCAGTACTTC. Its protein is CASSYKFGGATYEQYF. V usage is TRBV6-5 and J usage is TRBJ2-7; D not resolved. Trimming stripped 2 bases from V and 2 bases from J, with 16 bases between. Looked up from germline, CDR1 is MNHEY and CDR2 is SVGAGI. The CDR3 is made up of 16 amino acids.